This T cell receptor beta chain came from a study of T cell responses to AZD1222 COVID-19 vaccine. About this clone: The antigen is undetermined.

Whether given at about 4 or about 12 weeks, second doses were pooled. Study-level results: The reported proportion of spike-specific TCRs targeting unmutated variant regions was nearly half. Compared with day 0, the breadth and depth of the Spike-specific TCR repertoire rose significantly after two doses of AZD1222.

There are 16 residues in the CDR3. V was pared by 2 bases and J by 2 bases, with 15 bases between. CDR1 is LNHDA, CDR2 SQIVND, per germline (reference sequence). Repertoires were generated with immunoSEQ multiplex PCR, while TCRdb's copy carries only in-frame clones and drops some. The data show some 31,000 clones, around 82% seen once. The chain is built from TRBV19 and TRBJ2-5, with D unresolved. The source was peripheral blood, collected 28 days after the second AZD1222 dose. The TCR was taken from an adult who received the AZD1222 COVID-19 vaccine. The chain's CDR3 is CASSIYSSPSQETQYF. The CDR3 bases are TGTGCCAGTAGTATATACAGTTCCCCTTCACAAGAGACCCAGTACTTC.